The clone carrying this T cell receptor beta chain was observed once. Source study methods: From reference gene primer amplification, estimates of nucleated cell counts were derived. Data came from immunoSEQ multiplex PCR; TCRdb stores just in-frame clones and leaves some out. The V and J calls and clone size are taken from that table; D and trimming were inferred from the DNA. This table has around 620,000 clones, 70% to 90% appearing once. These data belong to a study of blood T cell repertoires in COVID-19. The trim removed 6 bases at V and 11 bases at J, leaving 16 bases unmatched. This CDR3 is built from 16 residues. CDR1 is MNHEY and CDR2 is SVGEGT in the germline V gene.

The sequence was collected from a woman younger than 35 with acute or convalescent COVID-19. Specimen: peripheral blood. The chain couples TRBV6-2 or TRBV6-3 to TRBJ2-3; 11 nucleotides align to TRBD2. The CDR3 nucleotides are TGTGCCAGCAGCCCTCTGGTTAGCGGGGGGGCCGTCGTGCAGTATTTT. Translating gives CASSPLVSGGAVVQYF.